This T cell receptor (beta chain) was sequenced during a study of T-cell reconstitution after alpha-beta-depleted transplantation in children. Using unique molecular identifiers, the investigators prepared the TCRbeta library. From the PCR reads, TCRdb called clonotypes with MiXCR, one entry per CDR3 protein. The profile shows a few hundred thousand distinct CDR3 sequences, around 9.1% of them singletons. Trimming left V 6 bases short and J 2 bases short, with 7 bases between. The CDR3 extends over 11 amino acids. Germline V gives CDR1 SQVTM, CDR2 ANQGSEA. This clonotype appeared many times. This sequence joins TRBV29-1 and TRBJ1-2, with D tentatively TRBD1 (6 bases). The sequenced sample was PBMCs, obtained before TCRalphabeta/CD19-depleted stem cell transplant. The clonotype originates from a boy under two years old with acute myeloid leukemia, due to receive a stem cell transplant. Here the CDR3 reads CSVTGNYGYTF. In DNA, the CDR3 is TGCAGCGTCACAGGGAACTATGGCTACACCTTC.